These T cell receptor beta chains were read from a single sample in a study of glioma-infiltrating T cells after dendritic cell vaccination. Repertoires were generated with immunoSEQ multiplex PCR, while TCRdb's copy carries only in-frame clones and drops some. The repertoire holds just over 95,000 clones, with about 79% as singletons. The starting material was blood, obtained before dendritic cell vaccination. Receptor source: a human donor with glioblastoma. Both conserved end residues are part of each CDR3. D genes are given only for firm matches. Size values are once, few and many counts, or a class for expanded clones, and some rows have none.

d_call | j_call | v_call | clone_size | cdr3_nt | cdr3_aa
TRBD2 | TRBJ2-1 | TRBV9 | - | TGTGCCAGCAGCGTAGAGACTAGCGGGAGGGCGATCGATGAGCAGTTCTTC | CASSVETSGRAIDEQFF
TRBD1 | TRBJ1-2 | TRBV6-5 | - | TGTGCCAGCAGTCAGGGACAGGCCTATGGCTACACCTTC | CASSQGQAYGYTF
TRBD1 | TRBJ2-7 | TRBV5-1 | - | TGCGCCAGCAGCCCGTATCGGGACAGCTACGAGCAGTACTTC | CASSPYRDSYEQYF
- | TRBJ2-1 | TRBV6-6 | - | TGTGCCAGCAGTGCGACAGGTCTTCTCTACAATGAGCAGTTCTTC | CASSATGLLYNEQFF
- | TRBJ2-7 | TRBV6-6 | - | TGTGCCAGCAGTTACTCGTATCGCGGAGACTACGAGCAGTACTTC | CASSYSYRGDYEQYF
- | TRBJ1-5 | TRBV28 | - | TGTGCCAGCAGTTTTGGGCAGGGTTTCGCTCAGCCCCAGCATTTT | CASSFGQGFAQPQHF
- | TRBJ1-2 | TRBV6-5 | - | TGTGCCAGCAGTTACTCCGAGGGTAGCTATGGCTACACCTTC | CASSYSEGSYGYTF
TRBD1 | TRBJ2-7 | TRBV2 | - | TGTGCCAGCACCAGGGACAGGGGCGTTCCCTACGAGCAGTACTTC | CASTRDRGVPYEQYF
TRBD1 | TRBJ1-2 | TRBV10-2 | few | TGCGCCAGCAGTTCTGACAGGGGCTATGGCTACACCTTC | CASSSDRGYGYTF
- | TRBJ2-7 | TRBV18 | - | TGTGCCAGCTCACCGGGACTTACCTTACGGGCTGCCTACGAGCAGTACTTC | CASSPGLTLRAAYEQYF
- | TRBJ2-1 | TRBV18 | - | TGTGCCAGCTCCCCTACTGGACAGCTCGCCTACAATGAGCAGTTCTTC | CASSPTGQLAYNEQFF
- | TRBJ1-1 | TRBV11-2 | - | TGTGCCAGCCGGGGGTATCGGGGCAGCCCTTCTGAAGCTTTCTTT | CASRGYRGSPSEAFF
TRBD1 | TRBJ1-5 | TRBV5-1 | - | TGCGCCAGCAGCTCCGGGACAGGATACAATCAGCCCCAGCATTTT | CASSSGTGYNQPQHF
- | TRBJ1-2 | TRBV18 | - | TGTGCCAGCTCACCACGCGTCGTTGAGAACTATGGCTACACCTTC | CASSPRVVENYGYTF
- | TRBJ2-7 | TRBV7-6 | few | TGTGCCAGCAGCTTAGCGCCGACTAGGGTAATCTACGAGCAGTACTTC | CASSLAPTRVIYEQYF
- | TRBJ1-2 | TRBV2 | - | TGTGCCAGCAGTGAGGGGGGGTACTATGGCTACACCTTC | CASSEGGYYGYTF
- | TRBJ2-1 | TRBV28 | - | TGTGCCAGCAGTTTGCGCAATGAGCAGTTCTTC | CASSLRNEQFF
TRBD1 | TRBJ2-7 | TRBV5-6 | once | TGTGCCAGCAGCTTGGATGGGACAGGGGCCTACGAGCAGTACTTC | CASSLDGTGAYEQYF
TRBD1 | TRBJ2-5 | TRBV7-3 | - | TGTGCCAGCAGCCCACAGACAGGGGTGGGAGAGACCCAGTACTTC | CASSPQTGVGETQYF
- | TRBJ2-1 | TRBV25-1 | - | TGTGCCAGCAGCGCGCTCGGGGCTAGCGTCGATGAGCAGTTCTTC | CASSALGASVDEQFF
TRBD1 | TRBJ1-1 | TRBV27 | once | TGTGCCAGCGGGACAGGGGGCACTGAAGCTTTCTTT | CASGTGGTEAFF
TRBD1 | TRBJ1-5 | TRBV19 | - | TGTGCCAGTTCTGGGACAGGCAATCAGCCCCAGCATTTT | CASSGTGNQPQHF
- | TRBJ2-3 | TRBV4-2 | - | TGTGCCAGCAGCCAAGAGGCCGGAAGAGGTGCCGATACGCAGTATTTT | CASSQEAGRGADTQYF
- | TRBJ1-5 | TRBV7-8 | - | TGTGCCAGCAGCTTAGATCAGGGAATACAGCCCCAGCATTTT | CASSLDQGIQPQHF
- | TRBJ1-5 | TRBV4-1 | few | TGCGCCAGCAGCCAAGGTGTTTCGCAGCCCCAGCATTTT | CASSQGVSQPQHF
- | TRBJ1-5 | TRBV27 | - | TGTGCCAGCATGTGGAGGGAAGGAATTCAGCCCCAGCATTTT | CASMWREGIQPQHF